The 22 T cell receptor beta chains listed next were all sequenced from one sample in a study of cytotoxic CD8 clonotypes in ibrutinib-treated CLL. Assay: immunoSEQ multiplex PCR; the TCRdb copy retains only in-frame clones and omits some. The sample includes 140,000 or so clones, about 79% of them seen just once. Here the sequenced sample was PBMCs, taken after 12 months of ibrutinib treatment. These receptors were obtained from a human donor with chronic lymphocytic leukemia.

The J gene is TRBJ2-1, the V gene TRBV30; 14 bases are a match to TRBD2. V trimming: 1 base; J trimming: 7 bases; junction bases outside the gene matches: 6. CDR3 length: 16 amino acids. Looked up from germline, CDR1 is GTSNPN and CDR2 is SVGIG (reference sequence). The CDR3 DNA sequence: TGTGCCTGGAGTGGGCGACTAGCGGGAGGGGGTAATGAGCAGTTCTTC. Encoded protein: CAWSGRLAGGGNEQFF.

The J gene is TRBJ2-7, the V gene TRBV6-4, with unresolved D. The V gene's germline CDR1 is MRHNA and CDR2 SNTAGT. Trimming took 3 bases from V and 2 from J, leaving 23 bases between them. This CDR3 spans 18 amino acids. CDR3 in amino acids: CASSEVIRFRLSPYEQYF. The CDR3 bases are TGTGCCAGCAGTGAGGTAATTAGGTTTCGTCTCTCACCCTACGAGCAGTACTTC.

V and J are TRBV11-2 and TRBJ2-7; D possibly uses TRBD1 or TRBD2 (5 bases each). V lost 1 base and J lost 6, with 16 bases in between. Germline V gene data show CDR1 as SGHAT and CDR2 as FQNNGV. This CDR3 spans 15 amino acids. CDR3 in amino acids: CASSLGRVREVEQYF. The CDR3 DNA is TGTGCCAGCAGCTTAGGGCGGGTCAGGGAAGTCGAGCAGTACTTC.

The chain has TRBV19 and TRBJ2-1; D could derive from TRBD1 or TRBD2 (6 bases each). The CDR3 is 14 residues long. V dropped 3 bases and J dropped 6 bases, with 12 bases sitting between them. Germline CDR1 LNHDA, CDR2 SQIVND (reference sequence). CDR3: CASSIQWGANEQFF. CDR3 DNA: TGTGCCAGTAGTATCCAATGGGGGGCCAATGAGCAGTTCTTC.

This clone appeared a few times. This rearrangement joins TRBV10-2 to TRBJ1-4; TRBD1 agrees at 8 bases. CDR1 and CDR2 (germline): WSHSY, SAAADI. The J segment lost 7 bases and the V segment lost 9 bases, leaving 7 bases of the junction unmatched. This CDR3 has 13 residues. The CDR3, as DNA: TGCGCCAGTACCCGGGACAGGCTTGAAAAACTGTTTTTT. Translation: CASTRDRLEKLFF.

The chain links TRBV7-2 to TRBJ2-1, with unresolved D. The V end lost 3 bases, the J end lost 0 bases, and 12 bases lay between the germline ends. Germline V CDR1 and CDR2: SGHTA, FQGNSA. CDR3 length equals 16 residues. The CDR3 protein is CASSFQTLSSYNEQFF. The CDR3 DNA reads as TGTGCCAGCAGCTTCCAGACTTTGAGCTCCTACAATGAGCAGTTCTTC. The variable domain in full, completed from reference TRBV7-2 and TRBJ2-1, reads GAGVSQSPSNKVTEKGKDVELRCDPISGHTALYWYRQSLGQGLEFLIYFQGNSAPDKSGLPSDRFSAERTGGSVSTLTIQRTQQEDSAVYLCASSFQTLSSYNEQFFGPGTRLTVL.

The chain joins TRBV2 to TRBJ1-1, with a weak D call TRBD1 (5 bases). The CDR3 is made up of 15 amino acids. V lost 8 bases to trimming and J lost 4 bases, with 20 bases between them. Per the germline V gene, CDR1 is SNHLY and CDR2 is FYNNEI. The CDR3 reads CASGGKGTRSTEAFF. CDR3 nucleotide sequence: TGTGCCAGCGGGGGGAAGGGAACGAGGAGCACTGAAGCTTTCTTT.

The chain carries TRBV5-1 and TRBJ1-2; D perhaps matches TRBD1 (6 bases). CDR1 and CDR2 (germline): SGHRS, YFSETQ. This CDR3 has 14 residues. V was trimmed by 4 bases and J by 5 bases, leaving 15 bases between them. CDR3 region: CASSPGETRYGYTF. The DNA of the CDR3 is TGCGCCAGCAGCCCAGGGGAGACCAGATATGGCTACACCTTC.

The CDR3 region is CASSLGHPYEQYF. As DNA, the CDR3 is TGTGCCAGCAGCCTGGGACACCCCTACGAGCAGTACTTC. The V and J genes are TRBV7-2 and TRBJ2-7, with a possible D match to TRBD1 (6 bases). Germline values: CDR1 SGHTA, CDR2 FQGNSA. This CDR3 comprises 13 residues. V lost 5 bases and J 2 bases, leaving 10 bases between the germline ends.

This chain uses TRBV19 with TRBJ1-1; weak D call: TRBD1 (5 bases). Germline CDR1 LNHDA, CDR2 SQIVND (reference sequence). V was clipped by 3 bases and J by 4 bases, with 9 bases between them. This CDR3 is 13 amino acids long. The CDR3 here is CASSIFGGTEAFF. CDR3 in DNA: TGTGCCAGTAGTATTTTCGGGGGCACTGAAGCTTTCTTT.

The rearrangement joins TRBV4-1 to TRBJ2-1; 8 bases are shared with TRBD1. Germline V gene data show CDR1 as MGHRA and CDR2 as YSYEKL. The junction had 12 bases not matched to a gene; V was cut back by 1 base and J by 4 bases. The CDR3 length is 18 residues. The CDR3 sequence: CASSQGGIVGQGYNEQFF. CDR3 in DNA: TGCGCCAGCAGCCAAGGCGGGATTGTTGGACAGGGATACAATGAGCAGTTCTTC.

The rearrangement links TRBV18 to TRBJ1-5; 9 nucleotides match TRBD1. The CDR3 has 15 amino acids. Germline V gene data show CDR1 as KGHSH and CDR2 as LQKENI. J lost 6 bases, V lost 2 bases, and 5 bases had no gene match. CDR3 loop: CASSPRDRVGQPQHF. CDR3 sequence (DNA): TGTGCCAGCTCACCAAGGGACAGGGTCGGTCAGCCCCAGCATTTT.

This chain links TRBV19 with TRBJ1-1; D uncertain. The CDR3 loop spans 14 amino acids. Germline values: CDR1 LNHDA, CDR2 SQIVND (reference sequence). The V end was cut by 2 bases, the J end by 4 bases, with 11 bases between. DNA for the CDR3: TGTGCCAGTAGTATAATCTCGGGGAGCACTGAAGCTTTCTTT. Protein: CASSIISGSTEAFF.

The chain joins TRBV18 to TRBJ1-5; D is possibly TRBD1 (5 bases). The CDR3 is made up of 14 amino acids. The germline V gene encodes CDR1 KGHSH and CDR2 LQKENI. Trimming stripped 3 bases from V and 7 bases from J, with 13 bases between. The DNA for the CDR3 is TGTGCCAGCTCACCGGGGCCATCGGAGCAGCCCCAGCATTTT. Its protein is CASSPGPSEQPQHF.

This clone was picked up one time. DNA of the CDR3: TGTGCCAGCAGCAGAGACCTAGCGGGGGCCTACGAGCAGTACTTC. Protein: CASSRDLAGAYEQYF. The chain carries TRBV7-2 and TRBJ2-7; 10 bases are a match to TRBD2. Germline trimming cut 5 bases from V and 2 bases from J; bases unmatched to any gene: 6. The CDR3 has 15 residues. CDR1 is SGHTA, CDR2 FQGNSA, per germline.

The chain uses TRBV14 and TRBJ2-7; 7 bases agree with TRBD2. This CDR3 region has 15 residues. The germline V gene has CDR1 SGHDN and CDR2 FVKESK. The V and J ends lost 5 bases and 3 bases, in that order; junction bases with no gene match: 10. CDR3 sequence: CASSYGLGSIYEQYF. The CDR3 nucleotides are TGTGCCAGCAGCTACGGACTAGGATCGATCTACGAGCAGTACTTC.

Written as DNA, the CDR3 is TGTGCCAGTAGTGTGACAGCCTCTGGAAACACCATATATTTT. This codes for CASSVTASGNTIYF. The chain carries TRBV19 and TRBJ1-3, with D possibly matching TRBD1 (5 bases). Deletions cut 5 bases from V and 0 bases from J, with 8 bases between. This CDR3 has 14 amino acids. Germline-derived CDR1 and CDR2 are LNHDA and SQIVND (reference sequence).

The chain uses TRBV29-1 and TRBJ2-6, with no clear D. V lost 3 bases, J lost 2 bases, and 8 bases lay in between. Germline V gives CDR1 SQVTM, CDR2 ANQGSEA. The CDR3 is 14 residues long. CDR3 bases: TGCAGCGTTGATGATGGGACTGGGGCCAACGTCCTGACTTTC. Translated, it gives CSVDDGTGANVLTF. The full variable domain, with the rest looked up from reference TRBV29-1 and TRBJ2-6, is SAVISQKPSRDICQRGTSLTIQCQVDSQVTMMFWYRQQPGQSLTLIATANQGSEATYESGFVIDKFPISRPNLTFSTLTVSNMSPEDSSIYLCSVDDGTGANVLTFGAGSRLTVL.

The chain uses TRBV19 and TRBJ2-1, with 14 bases lining up with TRBD2. V was pared by 9 bases and J by 9 bases, with 4 bases of the junction left unmatched. The germline gives CDR1 LNHDA, CDR2 SQIVND (reference sequence). The CDR3 runs 13 residues. For the CDR3, the DNA is TGTGCCAGCGGGACTAGCGGGAGCCTTGAGCAGTTCTTC. This encodes CASGTSGSLEQFF.

This clone was recorded only once. Sequence at one end of the junction differs from germline and may be a read error. The chain has TRBV27 and TRBJ2-7; D remains unclear. In germline, CDR1 is MNHEY, CDR2 SMNVEV (reference sequence). The CDR3 spans 15 residues. The CDR3 region has the DNA TGTGCCAGCAGTTTGGGCCCGAACTTTTCCTTCGAGCAGTACTTC. This sequence encodes CASSLGPNFSFEQYF.

The genes are TRBV27 and TRBJ2-7; weak D call: TRBD2 (5 bases). V lost 7 bases and J lost 5, with 15 bases in between. This CDR3 is 13 amino acids long. The germline V gene encodes CDR1 MNHEY and CDR2 SMNVEV (reference sequence). CDR3 region: CASTPPGRNEQYF. The CDR3 DNA reads as TGTGCCAGCACCCCCCCGGGAAGGAACGAGCAGTACTTC.

V gene TRBV19 combines with J gene TRBJ1-4; D is unclear. The CDR3 extends over 15 amino acids. In germline, CDR1 is LNHDA, CDR2 SQIVND (reference sequence). The V gene lost 6 bases and the J gene lost 3 bases, with 14 bases spanning the gap. The CDR3 DNA is TGTGCCAGTAGGCTAAGGGATTCGGCTAATGAAAAACTGTTTTTT. Translating it yields CASRLRDSANEKLFF.